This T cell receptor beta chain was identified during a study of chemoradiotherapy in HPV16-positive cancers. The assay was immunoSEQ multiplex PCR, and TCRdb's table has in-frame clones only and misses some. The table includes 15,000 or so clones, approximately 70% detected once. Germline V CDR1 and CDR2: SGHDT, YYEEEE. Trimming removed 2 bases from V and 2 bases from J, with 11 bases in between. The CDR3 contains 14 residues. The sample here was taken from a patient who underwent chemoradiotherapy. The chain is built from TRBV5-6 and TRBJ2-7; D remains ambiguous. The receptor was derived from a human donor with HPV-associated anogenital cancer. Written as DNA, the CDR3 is TGTGCCAGCAGCTTTAGTAACACCGCCTACGAGCAGTACTTC. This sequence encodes CASSFSNTAYEQYF.